This T cell receptor (beta chain) was recorded in a study of beta chain features in type 1 diabetes. The study, taken as a whole, reports: Lower insertion and higher deletion counts appeared at VDJ junctions in type 1 diabetes patients.

CDR3 length equals 13 residues. V lost 8 bases and J 4 bases, leaving 15 bases between the germline ends. Germline CDR1 is SGHTA and CDR2 is FQGNSA. What was sequenced were expressed TCRB transcripts, since all of the isolated RNA had been reverse transcribed. The table came from immunoSEQ multiplex PCR; TCRdb's copy has only in-frame clones and leaves some out. This sample has roughly 240,000 clones, with 68% found just once. Each sorted fraction was over 95% pure. Note on this clone: Antigen specificity is unknown.

The sequence came from a man aged 25-45 years in good health. This rearrangement joins TRBV7-2 to TRBJ2-7, with D perhaps matching TRBD1 (7 bases). The sample consisted of naive CD4+ T cells from blood. The CDR3 bases are TGTGCCAGCGGAGGGGGCAGACGGTACGAGCAGTACTTC. Translating gives CASGGGRRYEQYF.